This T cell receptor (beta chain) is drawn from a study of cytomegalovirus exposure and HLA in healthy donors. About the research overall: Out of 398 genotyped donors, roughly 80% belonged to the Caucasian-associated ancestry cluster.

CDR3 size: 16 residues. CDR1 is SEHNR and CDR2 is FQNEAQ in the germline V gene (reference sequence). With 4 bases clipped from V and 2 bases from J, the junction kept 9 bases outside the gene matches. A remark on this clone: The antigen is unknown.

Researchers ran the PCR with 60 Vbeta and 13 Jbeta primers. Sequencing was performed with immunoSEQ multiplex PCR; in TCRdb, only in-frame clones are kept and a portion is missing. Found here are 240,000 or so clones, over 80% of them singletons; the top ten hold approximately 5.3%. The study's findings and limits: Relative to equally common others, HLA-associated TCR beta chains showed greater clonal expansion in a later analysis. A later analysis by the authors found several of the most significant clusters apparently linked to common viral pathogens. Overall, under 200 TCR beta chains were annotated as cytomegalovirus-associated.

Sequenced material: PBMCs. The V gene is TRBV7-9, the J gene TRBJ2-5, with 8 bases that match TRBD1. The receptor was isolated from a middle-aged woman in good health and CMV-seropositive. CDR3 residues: CASSSRGQGGQETQYF. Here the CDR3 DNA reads TGTGCCAGCAGCTCCCGAGGACAGGGAGGTCAAGAGACCCAGTACTTC.